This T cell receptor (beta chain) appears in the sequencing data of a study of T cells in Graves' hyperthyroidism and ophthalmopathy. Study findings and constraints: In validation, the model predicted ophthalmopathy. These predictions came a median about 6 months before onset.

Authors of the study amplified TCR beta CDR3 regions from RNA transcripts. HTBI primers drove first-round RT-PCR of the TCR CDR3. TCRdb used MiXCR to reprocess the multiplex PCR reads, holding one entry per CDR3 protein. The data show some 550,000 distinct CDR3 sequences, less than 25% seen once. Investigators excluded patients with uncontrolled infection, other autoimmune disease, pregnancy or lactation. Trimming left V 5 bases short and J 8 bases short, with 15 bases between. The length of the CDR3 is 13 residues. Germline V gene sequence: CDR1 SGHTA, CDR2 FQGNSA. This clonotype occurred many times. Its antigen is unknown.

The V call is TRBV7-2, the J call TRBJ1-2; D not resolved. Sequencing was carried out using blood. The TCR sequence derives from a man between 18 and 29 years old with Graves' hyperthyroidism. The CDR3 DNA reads TGTGCCAGCAGCAGTCCGCCACTCTACGGCTACACCTTC. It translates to CASSSPPLYGYTF.